This T cell receptor (beta chain) was profiled in a study of blood T cell repertoires in COVID-19. For the study at large: Collection of acute and convalescent COVID-19 samples took place in the United States, Italy and Spain. Sample material is recorded as cDNA or gDNA derived from T cells, B-cell-depleted T cells, or PBMCs.

Authors' data handling: Counts of nucleated cells, estimated from reference gene primer amplification, were obtained. TCRdb's copy holds only in-frame clones and misses some; the assay was immunoSEQ multiplex PCR. That table is the source of V, J and clone size, and D and trimming were worked out from the DNA. The top ten clones hold around 1.7% of a sample with about 200,000 clones, about 88% of them seen once. The V and J ends lost 3 bases and 0 bases respectively, with 7 bases between them. CDR1 SGDLS and CDR2 YYNGEE come from the germline V gene. CDR3 length: 14 amino acids. This chain joins TRBV9 and TRBJ1-3; D ambiguous. This sequence was found in a young man with active or convalescent COVID-19. The sample comprised peripheral blood. The CDR3 is CASSASDSGNTIYF. Here the CDR3 DNA reads TGTGCCAGCAGCGCATCAGACTCTGGAAACACCATATATTTT.